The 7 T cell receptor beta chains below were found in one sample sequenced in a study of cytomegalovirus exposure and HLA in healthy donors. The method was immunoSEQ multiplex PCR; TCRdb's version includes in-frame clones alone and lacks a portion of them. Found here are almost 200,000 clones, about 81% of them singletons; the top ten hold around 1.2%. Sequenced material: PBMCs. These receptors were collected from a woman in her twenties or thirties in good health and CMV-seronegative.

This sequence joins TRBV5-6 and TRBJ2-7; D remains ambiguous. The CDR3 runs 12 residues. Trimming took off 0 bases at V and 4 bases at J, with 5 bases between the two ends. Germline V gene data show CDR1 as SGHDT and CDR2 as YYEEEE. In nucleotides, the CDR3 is TGTGCCAGCAGCTTGGGGGCTTACGAGCAGTACTTC. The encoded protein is CASSLGAYEQYF.

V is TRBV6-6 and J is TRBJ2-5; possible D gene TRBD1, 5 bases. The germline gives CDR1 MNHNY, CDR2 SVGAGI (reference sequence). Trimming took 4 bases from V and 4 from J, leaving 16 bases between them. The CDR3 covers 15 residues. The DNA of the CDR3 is TGTGCCAGCAGTTTCGACAGTTTTCGAACAGAGACCCAGTACTTC. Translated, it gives CASSFDSFRTETQYF.

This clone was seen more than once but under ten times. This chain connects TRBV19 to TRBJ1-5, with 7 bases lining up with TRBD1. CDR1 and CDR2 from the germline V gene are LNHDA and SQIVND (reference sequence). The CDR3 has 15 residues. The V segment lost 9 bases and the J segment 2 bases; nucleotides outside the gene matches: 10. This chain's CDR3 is CASHYRGRGNQPQHF. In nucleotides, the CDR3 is TGTGCCAGCCACTACAGGGGTCGTGGCAATCAGCCCCAGCATTTT.

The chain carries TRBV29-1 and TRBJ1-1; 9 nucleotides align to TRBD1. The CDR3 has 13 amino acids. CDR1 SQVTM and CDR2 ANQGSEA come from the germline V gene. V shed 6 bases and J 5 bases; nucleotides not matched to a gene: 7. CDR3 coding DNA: TGCAGCGTACCGGGACAGGGTGGAACTGAAGCTTTCTTT. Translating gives CSVPGQGGTEAFF.

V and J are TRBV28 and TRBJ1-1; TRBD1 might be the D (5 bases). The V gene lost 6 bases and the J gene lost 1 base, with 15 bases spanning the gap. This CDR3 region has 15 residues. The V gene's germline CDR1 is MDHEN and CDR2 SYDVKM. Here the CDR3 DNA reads TGTGCCAGCAGGCCTGGATCAAGGGGGAACACTGAAGCTTTCTTT. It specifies CASRPGSRGNTEAFF.

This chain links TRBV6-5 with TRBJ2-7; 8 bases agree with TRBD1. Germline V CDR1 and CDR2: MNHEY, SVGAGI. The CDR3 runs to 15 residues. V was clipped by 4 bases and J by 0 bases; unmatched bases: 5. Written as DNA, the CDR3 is TGTGCCAGCAGTTCGGGACAGGTATTCTCCTACGAGCAGTACTTC. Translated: CASSSGQVFSYEQYF.

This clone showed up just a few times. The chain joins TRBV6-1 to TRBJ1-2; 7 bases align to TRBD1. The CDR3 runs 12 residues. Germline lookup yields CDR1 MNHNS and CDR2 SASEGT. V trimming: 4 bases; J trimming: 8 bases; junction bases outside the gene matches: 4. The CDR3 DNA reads TGTGCCAGCAGTGGGGACAGCGCGGGCTACACCTTC. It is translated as CASSGDSAGYTF.